This T cell receptor (beta chain) is from a study of T cell responses to AZD1222 COVID-19 vaccine. Study-level results: Across spike, vaccine-associated CD4 TCRs were found, dominant at 160-218 and 743-854. White British donors predominated, females outnumbered males, and clonal diversity was possibly underestimated.

Assay used: immunoSEQ multiplex PCR; TCRdb lists only in-frame clones, some missing. The sample carries some 120,000 clones, 93% recorded once. A note on this clone: What it recognizes is unknown.

This CDR3 comprises 14 residues. The germline V gene has CDR1 LNHDA and CDR2 SQIVND (reference sequence). Trimming removed 3 bases from V and 4 bases from J, with 10 bases in between. This receptor was taken from an adult in good health. The chain recombines TRBV19 with TRBJ1-5; D call uncertain. Sequenced here: peripheral blood, sampled on day 0 of AZD1222 vaccination. For the CDR3, the DNA is TGTGCCAGTAGTATGCCGGGATATAATCAGCCCCAGCATTTT. Amino acids: CASSMPGYNQPQHF. The whole variable domain, filled in from reference TRBV19 and TRBJ1-5, reads DGGITQSPKYLFRKEGQNVTLSCEQNLNHDAMYWYRQDPGQGLRLIYYSQIVNDFQKGDIAEGYSVSREKKESFPLTVTSAQKNPTAFYLCASSMPGYNQPQHFGDGTRLSIL.